A selection of T cell receptor beta chains follows, all from one sample in a study of T cells in localized non-small cell lung cancer. Clones were read by immunoSEQ multiplex PCR, and TCRdb kept only the in-frame ones, dropping some. This sample has tens of thousands of clones, with around 83% found just once. Source: peripheral blood, taken before any cancer treatment. The receptor source for this set is a female donor older than 55 with stage II squamous cell lung carcinoma. Both conserved end residues are part of each CDR3. D genes are given only for firm matches. Not all rows give a size; the values are once, few, many and, for expanded clones, a class.

D	size	V	J	DNA	CDR3
TRBD1	many	TRBV7-8	TRBJ1-6	TGTGCCAGCAGCTTAGCTAGGACAGGGGATTCACCCCTCCACTTT	CASSLARTGDSPLHF
TRBD1	.	TRBV5-1	TRBJ1-1	TGCGCCAGCACCTTAACAGGGGTAGGACGCAGGGACACTGAAGCTTTCTTT	CASTLTGVGRRDTEAFF
TRBD1	few	TRBV27	TRBJ1-5	TGTGCCAGCAGTCCGAGACAGGGAATGAATCAGCCCCAGCATTTT	CASSPRQGMNQPQHF
.	.	TRBV19	TRBJ1-1	TGTGCCAGTAGTATACAGAGCCCGCCTGAAGCTTTCTTT	CASSIQSPPEAFF
.	once	TRBV29-1	TRBJ1-1	TGCAGCGTTGAACGTACGCTTTTGAACACTGAAGCTTTCTTT	CSVERTLLNTEAFF
.	few	TRBV9	TRBJ1-1	TGTGCCAGCAGCCGGCAGACGGGGATGAACACTGAAGCTTTCTTT	CASSRQTGMNTEAFF
.	.	TRBV6-5	TRBJ2-7	TGTGCCAGCAGTTACGGCCCATCGGGGTCCTACGAGCAGTACTTC	CASSYGPSGSYEQYF
TRBD1	.	TRBV16	TRBJ1-5	TGTGCCAGCAGCCAATGGGGACAGGGATCTCAGCCCCAGCATTTT	CASSQWGQGSQPQHF
.	once	TRBV18	TRBJ1-1	TGTGCCAGCTCACCACCAGGAGGAAGCGGGATTGAAGCTTTCTTT	CASSPPGGSGIEAFF
TRBD1	.	TRBV7-8	TRBJ1-2	TGTGCCAGCAGCCGGAGGGACAGGGGACCGTTGGACTATGGCTACACCTTC	CASSRRDRGPLDYGYTF
TRBD2	.	TRBV11-2	TRBJ2-3	TGTGCCAGCAGCCAACTAGCGGGAGGCACAGATACGCAGTATTTT	CASSQLAGGTDTQYF
TRBD1	.	TRBV19	TRBJ2-7	TGTGCCAGCCAGGACAGGGGCCACGAGCAGTACTTC	CASQDRGHEQYF
TRBD1	few	TRBV9	TRBJ1-2	TGTGCCAGCAGCCCAGGGAACAGGGGGAATTATGGCTACACCTTC	CASSPGNRGNYGYTF
.	.	TRBV7-2	TRBJ1-4	TGTGCCAGCAGCTTAGGTCCGCGGGAAAAACTGTTTTTT	CASSLGPREKLFF
.	.	TRBV5-8	TRBJ2-7	TGTGCCAGCAGCTTTGGTTCCCTTGAATTTTACTTC	CASSFGSLEFYF
.	.	TRBV7-9	TRBJ2-2	TGTGCCAGCAGCCGGCAGGGGAACACCGGGGAGCTGTTTTTT	CASSRQGNTGELFF
TRBD1	.	TRBV29-1	TRBJ2-7	TGCAGCGTTCAGCCAGGGGGTAGGGACGAGCAGTACTTC	CSVQPGGRDEQYF
.	.	TRBV7-9	TRBJ2-5	TGTGCCAGCGGACTTTACAGGGCGGAGACCCAGTACTTC	CASGLYRAETQYF
.	.	TRBV30	TRBJ1-2	TGTGCCTGGAGTGTGGGCCGCACGGGGGACCCCGGCTACACCTTC	CAWSVGRTGDPGYTF
.	.	TRBV13	TRBJ1-6	TGTGCCAGCAGCTTAGGACAAGTTAATTCACCCCTCCACTTT	CASSLGQVNSPLHF
.	.	TRBV10-3	TRBJ2-1	TGTGCCATCAGTGAGCCGCCTAGGAGAGGCGAGCAGTTCTTC	CAISEPPRRGEQFF
TRBD2	.	TRBV7-3	TRBJ2-2	TGTGCCAGCAGCTCGAGCGGGGGCAACACCGGGGAGCTGTTTTTT	CASSSSGGNTGELFF
TRBD2	.	TRBV4-1	TRBJ2-5	TGCGCCAGCAGCCAATCCGCGGGGGGGCATGAGACCCAGTACTTC	CASSQSAGGHETQYF
.	.	TRBV19	TRBJ2-7	TGTGCCAGTAGCCCTGGAAGGGCAGGAAGCTCCTACGAGCAGTACTTC	CASSPGRAGSSYEQYF
.	.	TRBV14	TRBJ1-1	TGTGCCAGCAGCCAAGACCCACTTAGGGTAGGCGCTTTCTTT	CASSQDPLRVGAFF
.	.	TRBV5-1	TRBJ1-1	TGCGCCAGCAGCTTAGTGGGCTGGGATACTGAAGCTTTCTTT	CASSLVGWDTEAFF
.	.	TRBV5-1	TRBJ2-1	TGCGCCAGCAGCCCTGGGGGCGGGGTGGGGTTCTTC	CASSPGGGVGFF
TRBD1	.	TRBV7-8	TRBJ1-2	TGTGCCAGCAGCTTATTCGGGACAGGAAGAATAGGGGATGGCTACACCTTC	CASSLFGTGRIGDGYTF
.	.	TRBV19	TRBJ1-2	TGTGCCAGTAGTATAAGAGGGGGTCCTAACTATGGCTACACCTTC	CASSIRGGPNYGYTF
TRBD1	.	TRBV11-2	TRBJ1-4	TGTGCCAGCAGCCTCGGTCAGGGGGCGGAGGAAAAACTGTTTTTT	CASSLGQGAEEKLFF
.	once	TRBV4-2	TRBJ2-3	TGTGCCAGCAGCCAACCGGCAGGGGATACGCAGTATTTT	CASSQPAGDTQYF
.	.	TRBV20-1	TRBJ1-1	TGCAGTGCTAGGTTGAACACTGAAGCTTTCTTT	CSARLNTEAFF
.	.	TRBV7-2	TRBJ1-2	TGTGCCAGCAGCCCCGGGCAGTATGGCTACACCTTC	CASSPGQYGYTF
.	once	TRBV7-7	TRBJ2-2	TGTGCCAGCAGCTTTTTGGGCACCGGGGAGCTGTTTTTT	CASSFLGTGELFF
.	once	TRBV7-9	TRBJ1-1	TGTGCCAGCGCTACCGAGCAGATGAACACTGAAGCTTTCTTT	CASATEQMNTEAFF
.	.	TRBV5-1	TRBJ2-3	TGCGCCAGCAGCCCTTTCCAGGGAGCTCGCACAGATACGCAGTATTTT	CASSPFQGARTDTQYF
.	.	TRBV7-9	TRBJ2-5	TGTGCCAGCAGTCCCGGGGCCGGGATTGGGAGTGGCCAGTACTTC	CASSPGAGIGSGQYF
.	.	TRBV9	TRBJ1-6	TGTGCCAGCAGCGTAGATCTTAATTCACCCCTCCACTTT	CASSVDLNSPLHF
.	.	TRBV5-6	TRBJ1-1	TGTGCCAGCAGCTTGGATCGGGGCGTCACTGAAGCTTTCTTT	CASSLDRGVTEAFF
.	once	TRBV27	TRBJ1-2	TGTGCCAGCAGTTTAAAGGCCCATTCTGACTATGGCTACACCTTC	CASSLKAHSDYGYTF
TRBD1	once	TRBV7-8	TRBJ1-2	TGTGCCAGCATCAAAGACAGGGGGTCTGTCGGCTACACCTTC	CASIKDRGSVGYTF
.	.	TRBV2	TRBJ1-1	TGTGCCAGCAGTGAAGCGCTTCAGGCCGTCGAAGCTTTCTTT	CASSEALQAVEAFF
.	once	TRBV5-1	TRBJ1-3	TGCGCCAGCAGCAGTACAGGCGCTCACTCTGGAAACACCATATATTTT	CASSSTGAHSGNTIYF
TRBD2	.	TRBV10-2	TRBJ2-5	TGCGCCAGCAGCAAAGCGGGGGGGCCATGGGAGACCCAGTACTTC	CASSKAGGPWETQYF
.	.	TRBV19	TRBJ2-6	TGTGCCAGTAGTATAGATCGGGCAGGGGTTCGGTCTGGGGCCAACGTCCTGACTTTC	CASSIDRAGVRSGANVLTF
TRBD1	once	TRBV6-1	TRBJ2-4	TGTGCCAGCAGTGTGGAAGGACAGGGAAGAAGGTATGGGAACATTCAGTACTTC	CASSVEGQGRRYGNIQYF
.	.	TRBV6-5	TRBJ1-2	TGTGCCAGCAGCCACGGGGGCGCGGGTGGCTACACCTTC	CASSHGGAGGYTF
TRBD1	.	TRBV7-9	TRBJ2-1	TGTGCCAGCACCCCAGGGGACAGGGGGCCTTTGGATGAGCAGTTCTTC	CASTPGDRGPLDEQFF
TRBD2	.	TRBV9	TRBJ2-2	TGTGCCAGCAGCCCCGTGGGGGGTAGCGGGGTCGCCGGGGAGCTGTTTTTT	CASSPVGGSGVAGELFF
.	.	TRBV7-8	TRBJ1-1	TGTGCCAGCAGCTCCTCGGGTCGTGAAGCTTTCTTT	CASSSSGREAFF
.	once	TRBV30	TRBJ2-7	TGTGCCTGGAGTGGAGGACCTAAATCCTCCTACGAGCAGTACTTC	CAWSGGPKSSYEQYF